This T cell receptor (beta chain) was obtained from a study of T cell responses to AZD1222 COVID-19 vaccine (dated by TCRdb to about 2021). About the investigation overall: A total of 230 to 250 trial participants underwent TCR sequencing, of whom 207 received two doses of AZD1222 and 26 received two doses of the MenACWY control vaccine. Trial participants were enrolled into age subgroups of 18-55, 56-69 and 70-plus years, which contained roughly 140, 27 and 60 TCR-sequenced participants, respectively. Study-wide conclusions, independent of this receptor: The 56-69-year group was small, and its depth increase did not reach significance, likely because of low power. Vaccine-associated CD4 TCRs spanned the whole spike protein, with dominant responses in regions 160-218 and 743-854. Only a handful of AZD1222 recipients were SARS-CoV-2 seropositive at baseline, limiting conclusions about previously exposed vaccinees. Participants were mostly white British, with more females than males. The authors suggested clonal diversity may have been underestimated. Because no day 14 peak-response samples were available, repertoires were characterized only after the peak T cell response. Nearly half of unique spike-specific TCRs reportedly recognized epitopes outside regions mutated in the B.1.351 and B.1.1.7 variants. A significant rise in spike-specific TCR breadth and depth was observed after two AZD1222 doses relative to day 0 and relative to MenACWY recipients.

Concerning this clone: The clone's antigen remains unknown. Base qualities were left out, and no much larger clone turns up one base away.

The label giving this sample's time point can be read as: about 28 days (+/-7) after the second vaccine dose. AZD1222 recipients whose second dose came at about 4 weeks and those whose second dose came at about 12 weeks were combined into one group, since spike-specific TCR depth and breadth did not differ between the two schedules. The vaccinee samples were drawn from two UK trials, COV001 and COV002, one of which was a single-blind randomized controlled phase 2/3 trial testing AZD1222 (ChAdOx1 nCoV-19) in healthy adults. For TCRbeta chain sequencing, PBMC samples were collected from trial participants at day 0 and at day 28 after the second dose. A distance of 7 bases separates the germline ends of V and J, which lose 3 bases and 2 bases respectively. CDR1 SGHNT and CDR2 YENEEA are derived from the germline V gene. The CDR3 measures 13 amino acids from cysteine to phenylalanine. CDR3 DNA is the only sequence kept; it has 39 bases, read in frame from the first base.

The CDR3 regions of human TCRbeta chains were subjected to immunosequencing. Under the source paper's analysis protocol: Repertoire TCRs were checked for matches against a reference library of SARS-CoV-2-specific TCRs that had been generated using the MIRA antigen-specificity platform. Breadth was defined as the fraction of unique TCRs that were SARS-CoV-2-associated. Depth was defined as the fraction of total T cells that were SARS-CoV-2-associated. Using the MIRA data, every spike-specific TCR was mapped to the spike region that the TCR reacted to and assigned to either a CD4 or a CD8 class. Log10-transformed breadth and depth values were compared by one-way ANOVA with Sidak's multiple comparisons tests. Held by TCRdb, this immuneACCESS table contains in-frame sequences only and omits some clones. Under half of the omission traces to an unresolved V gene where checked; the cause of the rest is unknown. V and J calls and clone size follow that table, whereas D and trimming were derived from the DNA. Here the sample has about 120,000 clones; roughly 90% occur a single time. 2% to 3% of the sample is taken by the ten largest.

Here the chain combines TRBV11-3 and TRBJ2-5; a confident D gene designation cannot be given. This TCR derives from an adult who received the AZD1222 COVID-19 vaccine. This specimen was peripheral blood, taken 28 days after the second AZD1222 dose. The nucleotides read TGTGCCAGCAGCTTTCAGGCTCAAGAGACCCAGTACTTC. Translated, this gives CASSFQAQETQYF.